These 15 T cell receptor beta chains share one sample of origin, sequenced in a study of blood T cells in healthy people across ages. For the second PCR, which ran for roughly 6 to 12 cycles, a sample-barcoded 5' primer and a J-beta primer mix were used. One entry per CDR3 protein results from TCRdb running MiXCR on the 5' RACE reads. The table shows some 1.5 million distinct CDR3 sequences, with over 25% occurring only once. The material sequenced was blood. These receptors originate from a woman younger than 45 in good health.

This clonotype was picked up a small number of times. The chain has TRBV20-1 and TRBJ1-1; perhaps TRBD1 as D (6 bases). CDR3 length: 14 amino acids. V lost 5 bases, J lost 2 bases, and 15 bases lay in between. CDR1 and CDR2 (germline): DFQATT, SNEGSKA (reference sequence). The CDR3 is CSALTGTTNTEAFF. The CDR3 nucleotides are TGCAGTGCTCTTACCGGGACAACTAACACTGAAGCTTTCTTT.

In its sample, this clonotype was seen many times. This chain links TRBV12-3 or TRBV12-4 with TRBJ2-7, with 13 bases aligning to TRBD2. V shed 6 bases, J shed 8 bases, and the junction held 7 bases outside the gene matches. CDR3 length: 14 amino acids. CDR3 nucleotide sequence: TGTGCCAGCAGGATCGGGACTAGCGGGACAAAGCAGTACTTC. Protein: CASRIGTSGTKQYF.

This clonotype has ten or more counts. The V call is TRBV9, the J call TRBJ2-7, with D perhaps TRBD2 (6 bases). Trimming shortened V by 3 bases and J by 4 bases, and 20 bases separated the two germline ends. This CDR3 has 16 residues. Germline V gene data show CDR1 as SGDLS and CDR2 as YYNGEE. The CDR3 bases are TGTGCCAGCAGCGCGGGGACTGTTCCGAGCGAATACGAGCAGTACTTC. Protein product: CASSAGTVPSEYEQYF.

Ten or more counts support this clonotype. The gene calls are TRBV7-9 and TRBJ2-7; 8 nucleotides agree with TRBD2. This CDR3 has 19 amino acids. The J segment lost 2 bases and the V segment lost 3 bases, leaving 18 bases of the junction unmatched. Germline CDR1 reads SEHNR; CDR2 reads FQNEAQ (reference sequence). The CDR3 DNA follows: TGTGCCAGCAGCTTCCCCAGTGGTTCCGGGGGGGAGGGAACCTACGAGCAGTACTTC. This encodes CASSFPSGSGGEGTYEQYF.

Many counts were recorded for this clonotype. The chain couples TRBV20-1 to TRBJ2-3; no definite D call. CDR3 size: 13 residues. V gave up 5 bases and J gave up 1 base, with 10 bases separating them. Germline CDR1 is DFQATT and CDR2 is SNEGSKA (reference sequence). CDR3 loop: CSAPLDGTDTQYF. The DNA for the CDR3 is TGCAGTGCTCCCCTGGACGGCACAGATACGCAGTATTTT.

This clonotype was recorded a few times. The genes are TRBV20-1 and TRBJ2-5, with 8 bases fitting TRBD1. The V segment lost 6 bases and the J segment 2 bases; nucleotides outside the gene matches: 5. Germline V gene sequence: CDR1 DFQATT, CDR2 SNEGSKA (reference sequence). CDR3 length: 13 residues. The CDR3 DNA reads TGCAGTGCCCAGGACAGGGAGCAAGAGACCCAGTACTTC. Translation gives CSAQDREQETQYF.

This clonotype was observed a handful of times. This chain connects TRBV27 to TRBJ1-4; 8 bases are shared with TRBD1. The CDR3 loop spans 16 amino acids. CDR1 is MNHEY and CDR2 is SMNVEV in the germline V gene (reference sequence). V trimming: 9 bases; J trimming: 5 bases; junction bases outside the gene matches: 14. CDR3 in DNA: TGTGCCAGTAAGACAAAGTGGACAGGGAAAAATGAAAAACTGTTTTTT. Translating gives CASKTKWTGKNEKLFF.

In DNA, the CDR3 is TGTGCCAGCAGCCAGGACCCACGAACTTGGGAGTTCTTC. It is translated as CASSQDPRTWEFF. The genes are TRBV3-1 and TRBJ2-1; D gene uncertain. From germline, CDR1 is LGHDT and CDR2 YNNKEL (reference sequence). V was shortened by 3 bases and J by 14 bases, with 17 bases between the two germline ends. The CDR3 extends over 13 amino acids.

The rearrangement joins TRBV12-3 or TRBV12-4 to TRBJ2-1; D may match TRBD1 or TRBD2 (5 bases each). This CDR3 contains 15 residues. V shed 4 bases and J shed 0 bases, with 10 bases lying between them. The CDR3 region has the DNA TGTGCCAGCAGTTCGTGGGGGAGCTCCTACAATGAGCAGTTCTTC. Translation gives CASSSWGSSYNEQFF.

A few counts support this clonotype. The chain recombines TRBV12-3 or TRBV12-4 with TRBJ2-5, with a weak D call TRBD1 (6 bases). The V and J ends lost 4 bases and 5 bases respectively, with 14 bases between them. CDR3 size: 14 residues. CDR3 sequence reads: CASSYTGIGETQYF. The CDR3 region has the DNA TGTGCCAGCAGTTATACAGGGATCGGCGAGACCCAGTACTTC.

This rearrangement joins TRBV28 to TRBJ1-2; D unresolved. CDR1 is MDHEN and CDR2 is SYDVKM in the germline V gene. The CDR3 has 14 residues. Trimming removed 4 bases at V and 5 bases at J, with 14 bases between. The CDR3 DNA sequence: TGTGCCAGCAGTTATAAGGGCCGAGGGTATGGCTACACCTTC. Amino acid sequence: CASSYKGRGYGYTF.

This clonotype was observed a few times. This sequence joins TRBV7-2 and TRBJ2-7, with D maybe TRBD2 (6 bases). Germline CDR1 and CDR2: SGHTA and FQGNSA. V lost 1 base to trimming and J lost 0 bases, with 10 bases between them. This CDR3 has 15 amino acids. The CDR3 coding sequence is TGTGCCAGCAGCTTAGGCGGGGTCCGCTCCTACGAGCAGTACTTC. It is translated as CASSLGGVRSYEQYF.

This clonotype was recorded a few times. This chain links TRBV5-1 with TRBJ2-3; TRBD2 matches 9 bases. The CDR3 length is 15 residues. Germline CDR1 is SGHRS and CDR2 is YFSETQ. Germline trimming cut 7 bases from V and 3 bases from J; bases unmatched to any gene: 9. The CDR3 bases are TGCGCCAGCTCTCGGGAGCGGGGGGAGACAGATACGCAGTATTTT. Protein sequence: CASSRERGETDTQYF. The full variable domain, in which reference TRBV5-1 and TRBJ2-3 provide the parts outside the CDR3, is KAGVTQTPRYLIKTRGQQVTLSCSPISGHRSVSWYQQTPGQGLQFLFEYFSETQRNKGNFPGRFSGRQFSNSRSEMNVSTLELGDSALYLCASSRERGETDTQYFGPGTRLTVL.

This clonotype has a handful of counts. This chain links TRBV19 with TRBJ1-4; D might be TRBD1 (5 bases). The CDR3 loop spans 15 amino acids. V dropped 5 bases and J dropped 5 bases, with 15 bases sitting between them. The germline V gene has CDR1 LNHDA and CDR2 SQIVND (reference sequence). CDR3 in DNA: TGTGCCAGTAGTGGATACGGGACGGAGAATGAAAAACTGTTTTTT. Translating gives CASSGYGTENEKLFF.

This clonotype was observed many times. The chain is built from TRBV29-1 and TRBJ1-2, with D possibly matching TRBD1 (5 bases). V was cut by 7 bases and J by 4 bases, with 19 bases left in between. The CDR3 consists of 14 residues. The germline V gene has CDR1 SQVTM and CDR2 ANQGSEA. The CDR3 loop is CSAKVSGTGYGYTF. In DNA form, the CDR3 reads TGCAGCGCAAAGGTGTCAGGGACGGGCTATGGCTACACCTTC.